What follows are 10 T cell receptor beta chains derived from one specimen sequenced in a study of T cell changes during pregnancy in multiple sclerosis. Profiled with immunoSEQ multiplex PCR; TCRdb holds only in-frame clones, not every one. In the table there are 25,000 to 35,000 clones, roughly 89% of which are singletons. The sample was CD4+ T cells from peripheral blood mononuclear cells, taken in the third trimester of pregnancy. The receptors shown here come from a female donor in good health, enrolled as a control in a pregnancy study.

The chain links TRBV19 to TRBJ1-5; the D gene is possibly TRBD1 (5 bases). Germline assignment: CDR1 LNHDA and CDR2 SQIVND (reference sequence). This CDR3 is 14 amino acids long. V was clipped by 5 bases and J by 3 bases, with 11 bases between them. The CDR3 spells CASSAQGPNQPQHF. The DNA for the CDR3 is TGTGCCAGTAGTGCCCAGGGCCCCAATCAGCCCCAGCATTTT.

This clone has a handful of counts. The chain couples TRBV20-1 to TRBJ1-1; 7 bases match TRBD1. Looked up from germline, CDR1 is DFQATT and CDR2 is SNEGSKA (reference sequence). CDR3 size: 11 residues. Germline trimming cut 5 bases from V and 6 bases from J; bases unmatched to any gene: 3. The CDR3 sequence: CSALDRSEAFF. The CDR3 nucleotides read TGCAGTGCTTTGGACAGGTCTGAAGCTTTCTTT.

V gene TRBV5-1 combines with J gene TRBJ2-7; TRBD1 matches 7 bases. J lost 2 bases, V lost 3 bases, and 5 bases had no gene match. Germline loops: CDR1 SGHRS, CDR2 YFSETQ. The CDR3 runs to 14 residues. In DNA, the CDR3 is TGCGCCAGCAGCTCGGGACAGAGCCCCTACGAGCAGTACTTC. Amino acid sequence: CASSSGQSPYEQYF.

Only one count was recorded for this clone. The V call is TRBV6-4, the J call TRBJ1-1, with D perhaps matching TRBD1 (5 bases). The V gene's germline CDR1 is MRHNA and CDR2 SNTAGT. The V and J ends lost 7 bases and 7 bases respectively, with 10 bases between them. The CDR3 totals 11 residues. The CDR3: CASTNGGEAFF. CDR3 sequence (DNA): TGTGCCAGCACCAACGGGGGTGAAGCTTTCTTT.

The rearrangement links TRBV29-1 to TRBJ1-3, with D unresolved. V was pared by 3 bases and J by 7 bases, with 13 bases between. The length of the CDR3 is 13 residues. Germline loops: CDR1 SQVTM, CDR2 ANQGSEA. The CDR3 DNA reads as TGCAGCGTTGATACGGGGTACGGTAACACCATATATTTT. Protein: CSVDTGYGNTIYF.

This clone showed up just once. V gene TRBV6-6 combines with J gene TRBJ2-5, with D tentatively TRBD1 (6 bases). Trimming removed 8 bases from V and 5 bases from J, with 9 bases in between. The CDR3 totals 11 residues. Germline CDR1 is MNHNY and CDR2 is SVGAGI (reference sequence). CDR3 sequence reads: CASGGGETQYF. DNA for the CDR3: TGTGCCAGCGGGGGCGGGGAGACCCAGTACTTC.

This clone appeared once. V usage is TRBV10-3 and J usage is TRBJ1-1; tentative D call: TRBD1 (6 bases). CDR1 ENHRY and CDR2 SYGVKD come from the germline V gene. V was shortened by 8 bases and J by 2 bases, with 12 bases between the two germline ends. CDR3 length: 13 residues. The CDR3 DNA sequence: TGTGCCATCTTAGGGGGGGGCAACACTGAAGCTTTCTTT. The encoded protein is CAILGGGNTEAFF.

The rearrangement links TRBV27 to TRBJ2-4, with 7 bases that match TRBD1. The V gene's germline CDR1 is MNHEY and CDR2 SMNVEV (reference sequence). V shed 4 bases and J 3 bases; nucleotides not matched to a gene: 3. The CDR3 contains 14 residues. The CDR3 DNA is TGTGCCAGCAGTTCGGGACAGCACAAAAACATTCAGTACTTC. Its protein product is CASSSGQHKNIQYF.

The chain employs TRBV11-3 and TRBJ1-2; TRBD1 might be the D (6 bases). V lost 5 bases, J lost 3 bases, and 13 bases lay in between. Germline loops: CDR1 SGHNT, CDR2 YENEEA. The CDR3 consists of 14 residues. Here the CDR3 reads CASSPGQQDYGYTF. The CDR3, as DNA: TGTGCCAGCAGCCCGGGACAACAAGACTATGGCTACACCTTC.

The CDR3 DNA reads as TGTGCCAGCACTACAGGACGGAACTCTGGAAACACCATATATTTT. Translation gives CASTTGRNSGNTIYF. This chain links TRBV2 with TRBJ1-3, with D possibly being TRBD1 (5 bases). This CDR3 has 15 residues. Per germline, CDR1 SNHLY and CDR2 FYNNEI. Trimming removed 7 bases from V and 0 bases from J, with 13 bases in between.